This is a list of T cell receptor beta chains from one sample in a study of vaccination effects on CD4 cells after COVID-19. Here immunoSEQ multiplex PCR was the method, and the copy in TCRdb shows in-frame clones only, minus some. The sample shows under 80,000 clones, 73% of them seen only once. No cognate antigen is known for these TCRs. The sequencing here drew on CD4+ T cells from PBMCs cultured with HIV peptides, taken before COVID-19 vaccination. The receptors originated from a human donor who had a prior SARS-CoV-2 infection. Both conserved end residues are part of each CDR3. A D gene is named only where the DNA matches it firmly. Where a row states a size, it is once, few, many or the class of an expanded clone; other rows omit it.

D gene,J gene,clone size,V gene,CDR3 protein,CDR3 DNA
NA,TRBJ1-6,few,TRBV7-8,CASSLAAGGVNSPLHF,TGTGCCAGCAGCTTAGCCGCGGGGGGCGTGAATTCACCCCTCCACTTT
NA,TRBJ2-4,once,TRBV5-1,CASSWRRPEDIQYF,TGCGCCAGCAGCTGGAGGAGGCCGGAGGACATTCAGTACTTC
TRBD1,TRBJ1-1,NA,TRBV5-4,CASSPGGARWTEAFF,TGTGCCAGCAGCCCAGGGGGGGCGAGGTGGACTGAAGCTTTCTTT
NA,TRBJ2-1,few,TRBV6-6,CASSYKSASYNEQFF,TGTGCCAGCAGTTACAAGTCGGCCTCCTACAATGAGCAGTTCTTC
TRBD1,TRBJ2-5,NA,TRBV5-1,CASSLAPLLGTGLQETQYF,TGCGCCAGCAGCTTGGCCCCCCTTTTGGGGACAGGGCTACAAGAGACCCAGTACTTC
TRBD1,TRBJ2-7,few,TRBV5-1,CASSRGTGPYEQYF,TGCGCCAGCAGCCGGGGGACAGGGCCCTACGAGCAGTACTTC
NA,TRBJ1-6,NA,TRBV7-3,CASSLQENSPLHF,TGTGCCAGCAGCTTACAGGAAAATTCACCCCTCCACTTT
NA,TRBJ1-6,NA,TRBV5-6,CASSAYRSSYNSPLHF,TGTGCCAGCAGCGCGTACCGGAGCTCCTATAATTCACCCCTCCACTTT
TRBD1,TRBJ1-1,NA,TRBV3-1/TRBV3-2,CASSQWTGGSGTEAFF,TGTGCCAGCAGCCAATGGACAGGGGGCTCGGGCACTGAAGCTTTCTTT
NA,TRBJ2-2,NA,TRBV21-1,CASSNQGTSGRVGTGELFF,TGTGCCAGCAGCAACCAGGGGACTAGCGGGAGGGTAGGCACCGGGGAGCTGTTTTTT
NA,TRBJ1-2,NA,TRBV2,CASTYSRYGYTF,TGTGCCAGCACTTACAGCAGATATGGCTACACCTTC
NA,TRBJ1-5,NA,TRBV2,CASSETGAQPQHF,TGTGCCAGCAGTGAGACCGGGGCTCAGCCCCAGCATTTT
TRBD2,TRBJ2-5,NA,TRBV3-1/TRBV3-2,CASSQETSGVGETQYF,TGTGCCAGCAGCCAAGAGACTAGCGGGGTTGGGGAGACCCAGTACTTC
NA,TRBJ2-2,NA,TRBV6-5,CASSYQAHTGELFF,TGTGCCAGCAGTTACCAAGCACATACGGGGGAGCTGTTTTTT
TRBD1,TRBJ1-2,once,TRBV7-9,CASSSVPGTGVPYGYTF,TGTGCCAGCAGTTCTGTTCCGGGGACAGGGGTCCCGTATGGCTACACCTTC
NA,TRBJ2-5,NA,TRBV3-1/TRBV3-2,CASSQESKGRVGETQYF,TGTGCCAGCAGCCAAGAATCTAAAGGCAGGGTTGGCGAGACCCAGTACTTC
NA,TRBJ2-1,NA,TRBV2,CASSVLQGSINEQFF,TGTGCCAGCAGTGTTTTGCAGGGTTCAATAAATGAGCAGTTCTTC
TRBD1,TRBJ2-7,NA,TRBV11-2,CASSKWTGTYEQYF,TGTGCCAGCAGCAAATGGACAGGTACCTACGAGCAGTACTTC
NA,TRBJ2-7,few,TRBV6-5,CASSTRVFGEQYF,TGTGCCAGCAGTACCCGAGTTTTTGGTGAGCAGTACTTC
TRBD1,TRBJ2-7,NA,TRBV18,CASSRHPGQGSYEQYF,TGTGCCAGCTCACGCCATCCCGGACAGGGCTCCTACGAGCAGTACTTC
NA,TRBJ2-5,few,TRBV6-6,CASSYDSGFDTQYF,TGTGCCAGCAGTTACGACTCCGGGTTTGATACCCAGTACTTC
NA,TRBJ2-7,NA,TRBV30,CAWSVLYEQYF,TGTGCCTGGAGTGTACTGTACGAGCAGTACTTC
NA,TRBJ1-1,NA,TRBV18,CASSLRTVNTEAFF,TGTGCCAGCTCACTCCGGACGGTGAACACTGAAGCTTTCTTT
TRBD1,TRBJ2-3,NA,TRBV9,CASSPERGTVPDTQYF,TGTGCCAGCAGCCCAGAAAGGGGGACAGTCCCAGATACGCAGTATTTT
TRBD1,TRBJ1-2,NA,TRBV6-5,CASTLTGGADYGYTF,TGTGCCAGCACCCTGACAGGGGGCGCAGACTATGGCTACACCTTC
NA,TRBJ1-4,many,TRBV3-1/TRBV3-2,CASSQDYARATNEKLFF,TGTGCCAGCAGCCAAGATTACGCCAGGGCAACTAATGAAAAACTGTTTTTT
NA,TRBJ2-5,few,TRBV5-1,CASSLGAVLAQETQYF,TGCGCCAGCAGCTTGGGGGCAGTCTTAGCCCAAGAGACCCAGTACTTC
NA,TRBJ2-2,NA,TRBV7-9,CASSLKLLTGELFF,TGTGCCAGCAGCTTGAAACTCCTGACCGGGGAGCTGTTTTTT
TRBD1,TRBJ1-2,NA,TRBV6-5,CASRLTGQRLYGYTF,TGTGCCAGCAGATTAACGGGACAGCGACTCTATGGCTACACCTTC
TRBD2,TRBJ2-7,NA,TRBV5-1,CASSLLAGGPGEQYF,TGCGCCAGCAGCCTGTTAGCGGGAGGGCCAGGCGAGCAGTACTTC
NA,TRBJ2-5,once,TRBV7-2,CASSPQSGSETQYF,TGTGCCAGCAGCCCTCAGTCGGGGTCGGAGACCCAGTACTTC
NA,TRBJ1-6,NA,TRBV2,CASSDRNSPLHF,TGTGCCAGCAGTGATAGGAATTCACCCCTCCACTTT
NA,TRBJ1-4,NA,TRBV18,CASSPPGLNEKLFF,TGTGCCAGCTCACCACCAGGTTTGAATGAAAAACTGTTTTTT
TRBD2,TRBJ2-3,NA,TRBV3-1/TRBV3-2,CASSPYAVAGGNTDTQYF,TGTGCCAGCAGCCCTTATGCGGTAGCGGGGGGGAACACAGATACGCAGTATTTT
NA,TRBJ1-2,NA,TRBV3-1/TRBV3-2,CASSQVRSGQYGYTF,TGTGCCAGCAGCCAAGTGCGATCTGGGCAGTATGGCTACACCTTC
NA,TRBJ2-3,NA,TRBV4-2,CASSQAVSTDTQYF,TGTGCCAGCAGCCAAGCCGTTAGCACAGATACGCAGTATTTT
NA,TRBJ1-6,few,TRBV7-2,CASSPFGDGGSPLHF,TGTGCCAGCAGCCCATTCGGAGACGGGGGATCACCCCTCCACTTT
TRBD2,TRBJ2-1,NA,TRBV4-1,CASSQVQAAGVFNEQFF,TGCGCCAGCAGCCAAGTTCAAGCGGCGGGGGTTTTCAATGAGCAGTTCTTC
TRBD2,TRBJ2-5,NA,TRBV4-1,CASSQRGGREETQYF,TGCGCCAGCAGCCAACGGGGGGGGCGAGAAGAGACCCAGTACTTC
TRBD1,TRBJ2-5,once,TRBV5-4,CASSAGTGFEGETQYF,TGTGCCAGCAGCGCTGGGACAGGGTTCGAGGGAGAGACCCAGTACTTC
TRBD2,TRBJ2-5,NA,TRBV3-1/TRBV3-2,CASSQRTSGGETQYF,TGTGCCAGCAGCCAAAGGACTAGCGGGGGAGAGACCCAGTACTTC
NA,TRBJ1-5,NA,TRBV12-5,CASGLVLGQSSNQPQHF,TGTGCTAGTGGTTTGGTACTCGGCCAGAGCAGCAATCAGCCCCAGCATTTT
TRBD2,TRBJ2-2,NA,TRBV5-4,CASSLVLAGGTGELFF,TGTGCCAGCAGCTTGGTGCTAGCGGGGGGCACCGGGGAGCTGTTTTTT
NA,TRBJ2-5,few,TRBV30,CAWSFQGRSQYF,TGTGCCTGGAGTTTCCAGGGGAGGTCCCAGTACTTC
TRBD2,TRBJ2-3,NA,TRBV13,CASSSRTSGGLFVDTQYF,TGTGCCAGCAGCTCAAGGACTAGCGGGGGGTTATTCGTGGATACGCAGTATTTT
TRBD2,TRBJ2-3,NA,TRBV4-3,CASSQEVSSGSAGSTDTQYF,TGCGCCAGCAGCCAAGAGGTATCTAGCGGGTCGGCCGGATCCACAGATACGCAGTATTTT
NA,TRBJ1-2,NA,TRBV7-2,CASSQGLWVYGYTF,TGTGCCAGCAGCCAGGGACTTTGGGTGTATGGCTACACCTTC
NA,TRBJ1-1,NA,TRBV2,CASRSMNTEAFF,TGTGCCAGCAGGAGTATGAACACTGAAGCTTTCTTT
TRBD2,TRBJ2-3,NA,TRBV2,CASSSSGAGGTDTQYF,TGTGCCAGCAGTTCTAGCGGGGCTGGCGGCACAGATACGCAGTATTTT
TRBD2,TRBJ2-5,once,TRBV7-2,CASSFTSGGLQETQYF,TGTGCCAGCAGCTTTACTAGCGGAGGACTCCAAGAGACCCAGTACTTC
TRBD1,TRBJ2-7,NA,TRBV2,CASSEQGVTYEQYF,TGTGCCAGCAGTGAACAGGGGGTAACCTACGAGCAGTACTTC
NA,TRBJ2-1,NA,TRBV7-9,CASSLVGTEKQFF,TGTGCCAGCAGCTTAGTGGGGACCGAAAAGCAGTTCTTC
NA,TRBJ1-3,NA,TRBV6-6,CASSTIQGPGNTIYF,TGTGCCAGCAGTACCATACAGGGCCCGGGAAACACCATATATTTT
TRBD1,TRBJ1-2,NA,TRBV9,CASSPGVGQAGGYTF,TGTGCCAGCAGCCCGGGGGTGGGACAGGCGGGTGGCTACACCTTC
TRBD1,TRBJ1-4,NA,TRBV19,CASSHLRDRHEKLFF,TGTGCCAGTAGTCACCTCCGGGACAGGCATGAAAAACTGTTTTTT
NA,TRBJ2-3,few,TRBV19,CASSIGRSDTQYF,TGTGCCAGTAGTATCGGCCGATCAGATACGCAGTATTTT